This T cell receptor (beta chain) was observed in a study of tumor and adjacent non-tumor tissue in lung cancer. RNA was extracted from bulk tissue without any cell sorting. TCRbeta libraries were built with three rounds of nested PCR, modified from ARM-PCR. TCRdb reprocessed the multiplex PCR reads via MiXCR and lists one record per CDR3 protein. Seen here are roughly 75,000 distinct CDR3 sequences, under 80% observed once, and the top ten hold approximately 12%. This TCR came from a woman in her forties or fifties with non-small cell lung cancer. The specimen sequenced was lung tumor tissue.

The CDR3 nucleotides read TGTGCCAGCAGTGGAGAGGCCACTGAAGCTTTCTTT. It encodes CASSGEATEAFF. The chain has TRBV2 and TRBJ1-1; unclear D gene. Germline CDR1 reads SNHLY; CDR2 reads FYNNEI. V gave up 4 bases and J gave up 4 bases, with 7 bases separating them. The CDR3 is 12 residues long.